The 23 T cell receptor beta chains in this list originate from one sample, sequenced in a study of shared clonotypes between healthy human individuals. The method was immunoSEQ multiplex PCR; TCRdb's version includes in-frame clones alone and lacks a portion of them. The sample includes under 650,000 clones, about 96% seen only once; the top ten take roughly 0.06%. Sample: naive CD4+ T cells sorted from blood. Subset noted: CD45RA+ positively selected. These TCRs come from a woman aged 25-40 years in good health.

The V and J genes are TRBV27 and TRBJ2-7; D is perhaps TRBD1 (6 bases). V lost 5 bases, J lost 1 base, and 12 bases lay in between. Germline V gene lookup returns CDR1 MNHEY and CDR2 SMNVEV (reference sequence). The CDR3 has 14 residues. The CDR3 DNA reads TGTGCCAGCAGTAGTAACAGGGCTTCCTACGAGCAGTACTTC. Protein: CASSSNRASYEQYF.

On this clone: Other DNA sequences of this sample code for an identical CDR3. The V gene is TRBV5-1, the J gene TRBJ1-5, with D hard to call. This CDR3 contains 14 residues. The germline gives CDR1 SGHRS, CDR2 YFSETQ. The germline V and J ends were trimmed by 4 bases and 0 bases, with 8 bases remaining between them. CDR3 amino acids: CASSQDGSNQPQHF. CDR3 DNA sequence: TGCGCCAGCAGCCAAGACGGTAGCAATCAGCCCCAGCATTTT. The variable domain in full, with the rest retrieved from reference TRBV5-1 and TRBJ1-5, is KAGVTQTPRYLIKTRGQQVTLSCSPISGHRSVSWYQQTPGQGLQFLFEYFSETQRNKGNFPGRFSGRQFSNSRSEMNVSTLELGDSALYLCASSQDGSNQPQHFGDGTRLSIL.

The CDR3 DNA sequence: TGTGCCAGCTCACCATCCGGACCCACCTACGAGCAGTACTTC. Translating it yields CASSPSGPTYEQYF. The chain carries TRBV18 and TRBJ2-7; no firm D call. Germline V gene sequence: CDR1 KGHSH, CDR2 LQKENI. Trimming removed 2 bases at V and 2 bases at J, with 10 bases between. The CDR3 consists of 14 residues.

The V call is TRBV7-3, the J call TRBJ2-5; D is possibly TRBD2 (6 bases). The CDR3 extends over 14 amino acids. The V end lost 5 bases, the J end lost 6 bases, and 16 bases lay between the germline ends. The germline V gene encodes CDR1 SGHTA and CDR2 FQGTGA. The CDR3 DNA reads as TGTGCCAGCAGCGAAAGGGTCGGGGGAAAGACCCAGTACTTC. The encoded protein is CASSERVGGKTQYF.

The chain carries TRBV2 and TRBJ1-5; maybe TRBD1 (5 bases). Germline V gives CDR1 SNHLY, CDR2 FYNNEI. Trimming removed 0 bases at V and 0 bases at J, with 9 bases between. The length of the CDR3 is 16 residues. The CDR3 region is CASSEAGRDSNQPQHF. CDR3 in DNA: TGTGCCAGCAGTGAAGCGGGCAGGGATAGCAATCAGCCCCAGCATTTT.

CDR3 loop: CASSLAGSVIYYEQYF. The DNA of the CDR3 is TGTGCCAGCAGCTTGGCCGGGAGCGTCATCTACTACGAGCAGTACTTC. V usage is TRBV13 and J usage is TRBJ2-7; maybe TRBD2 (6 bases). The CDR3 is 16 amino acids. The germline V and J ends were trimmed by 3 bases and 3 bases, with 18 bases remaining between them. CDR1 PRHDT and CDR2 FYEKMQ come from the germline V gene (reference sequence).

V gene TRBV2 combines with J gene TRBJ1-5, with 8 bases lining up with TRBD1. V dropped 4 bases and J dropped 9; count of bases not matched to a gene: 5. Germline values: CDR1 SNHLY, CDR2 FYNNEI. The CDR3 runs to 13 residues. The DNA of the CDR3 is TGTGCCAGCAGTGTGGGACAGGCTAGGCCCCAGCATTTT. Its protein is CASSVGQARPQHF. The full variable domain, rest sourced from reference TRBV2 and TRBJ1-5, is EPEVTQTPSHQVTQMGQEVILRCVPISNHLYFYWYRQILGQKVEFLVSFYNNEISEKSEIFDDQFSVERPDGSNFTLKIRSTKLEDSAMYFCASSVGQARPQHFGDGTRLSIL.

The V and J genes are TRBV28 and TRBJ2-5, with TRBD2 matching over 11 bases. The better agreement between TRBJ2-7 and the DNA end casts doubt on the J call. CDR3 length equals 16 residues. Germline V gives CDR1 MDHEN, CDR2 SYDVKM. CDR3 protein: CASSTPTSGMSYEQYF. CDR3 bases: TGTGCCAGCAGTACACCGACTAGCGGGATGTCCTACGAGCAGTACTTC.

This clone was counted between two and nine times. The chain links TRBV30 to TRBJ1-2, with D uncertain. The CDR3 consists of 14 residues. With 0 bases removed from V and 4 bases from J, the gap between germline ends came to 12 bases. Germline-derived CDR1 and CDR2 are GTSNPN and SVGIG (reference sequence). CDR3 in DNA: TGTGCCTGGAGTGTACATCCCGTGGGCTATGGCTACACCTTC. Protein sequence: CAWSVHPVGYGYTF.

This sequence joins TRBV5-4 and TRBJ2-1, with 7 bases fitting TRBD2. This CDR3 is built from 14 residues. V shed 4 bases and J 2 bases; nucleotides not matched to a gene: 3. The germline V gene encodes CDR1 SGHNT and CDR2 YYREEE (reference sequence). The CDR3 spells CASSGGSPYNEQFF. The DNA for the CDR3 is TGTGCCAGCAGCGGCGGGAGCCCCTACAATGAGCAGTTCTTC.

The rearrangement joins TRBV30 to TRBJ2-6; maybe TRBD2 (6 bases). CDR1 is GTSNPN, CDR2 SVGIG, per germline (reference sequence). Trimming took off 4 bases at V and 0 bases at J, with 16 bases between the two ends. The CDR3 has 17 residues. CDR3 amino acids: CAWNTGTALSGANVLTF. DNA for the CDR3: TGTGCCTGGAATACCGGGACTGCCCTCTCTGGGGCCAACGTCCTGACTTTC. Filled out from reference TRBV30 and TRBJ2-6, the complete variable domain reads SQTIHQWPATLVQPVGSPLSLECTVEGTSNPNLYWYRQAAGRGLQLLFYSVGIGQISSEVPQNLSASRPQDRQFILSSKKLLLSDSGFYLCAWNTGTALSGANVLTFGAGSRLTVL.

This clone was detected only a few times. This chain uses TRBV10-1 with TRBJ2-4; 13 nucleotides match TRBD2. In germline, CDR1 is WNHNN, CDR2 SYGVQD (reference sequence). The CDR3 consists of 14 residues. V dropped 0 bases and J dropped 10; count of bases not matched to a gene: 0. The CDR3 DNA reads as TGCGCCAGCAGTGAGTCGGGACTAGCGGGAATTCAGTACTTC. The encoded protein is CASSESGLAGIQYF.

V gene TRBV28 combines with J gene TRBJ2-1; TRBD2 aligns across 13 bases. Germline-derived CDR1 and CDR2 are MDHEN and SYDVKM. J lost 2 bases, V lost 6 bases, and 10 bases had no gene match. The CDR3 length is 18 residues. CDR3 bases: TGTGCCAGCAGCCTTTCGGGACTAGCGGGATCAACCTACAATGAGCAGTTCTTC. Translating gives CASSLSGLAGSTYNEQFF.

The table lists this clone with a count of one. DNA of the CDR3: TGCAGCGCAAGTCAACGACTAGCGGGGAGCTACAATGAGCAGTTCTTC. It yields the protein CSASQRLAGSYNEQFF. The genes are TRBV29-1 and TRBJ2-1, with 11 bases matching TRBD2. There are 16 residues in the CDR3. Germline V CDR1 and CDR2: SQVTM, ANQGSEA. The V and J ends lost 7 bases and 3 bases, in that order; junction bases with no gene match: 11.

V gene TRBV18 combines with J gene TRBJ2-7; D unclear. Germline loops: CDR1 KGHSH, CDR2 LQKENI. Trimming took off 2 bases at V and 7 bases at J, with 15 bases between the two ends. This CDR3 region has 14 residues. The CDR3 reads CASSPGNSLLEQYF. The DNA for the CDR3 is TGTGCCAGCTCACCAGGGAATAGTCTGCTTGAGCAGTACTTC. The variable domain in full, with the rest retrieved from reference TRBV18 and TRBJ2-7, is NAGVMQNPRHLVRRRGQEARLRCSPMKGHSHVYWYRQLPEEGLKFMVYLQKENIIDESGMPKERFSAEFPKEGPSILRIQQVVRGDSAAYFCASSPGNSLLEQYFGPGTRLTVT.

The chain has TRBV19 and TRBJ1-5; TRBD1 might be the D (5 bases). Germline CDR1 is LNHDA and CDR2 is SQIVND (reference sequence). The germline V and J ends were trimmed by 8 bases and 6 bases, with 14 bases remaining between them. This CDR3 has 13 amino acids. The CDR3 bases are TGTGCCAGTGGGGGGAGCTTAGGTCAGCCCCAGCATTTT. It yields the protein CASGGSLGQPQHF.

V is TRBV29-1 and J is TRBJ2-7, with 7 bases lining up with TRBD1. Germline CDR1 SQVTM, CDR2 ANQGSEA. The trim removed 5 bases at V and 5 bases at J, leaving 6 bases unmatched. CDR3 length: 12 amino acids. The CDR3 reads CSVNRGIHEQYF. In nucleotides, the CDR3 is TGCAGCGTTAACAGGGGTATACACGAGCAGTACTTC.

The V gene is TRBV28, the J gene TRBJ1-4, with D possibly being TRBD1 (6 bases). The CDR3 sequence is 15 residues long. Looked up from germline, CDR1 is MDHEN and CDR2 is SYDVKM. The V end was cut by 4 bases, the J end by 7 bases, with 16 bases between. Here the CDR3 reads CASSSQQGGAEKLFF. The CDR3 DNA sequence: TGTGCCAGCAGTTCCCAACAGGGCGGGGCTGAAAAACTGTTTTTT. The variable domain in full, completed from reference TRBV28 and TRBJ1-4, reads DVKVTQSSRYLVKRTGEKVFLECVQDMDHENMFWYRQDPGLGLRLIYFSYDVKMKEKGDIPEGYSVSREKKERFSLILESASTNQTSMYLCASSSQQGGAEKLFFGSGTQLSVL.

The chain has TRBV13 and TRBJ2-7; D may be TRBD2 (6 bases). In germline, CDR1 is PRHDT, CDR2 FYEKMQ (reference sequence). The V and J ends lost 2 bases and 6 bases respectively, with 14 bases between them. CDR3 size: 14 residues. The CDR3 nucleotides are TGTGCCAGCAGCTTATTCCTGGGGACTTCCGAGCAGTACTTC. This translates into CASSLFLGTSEQYF. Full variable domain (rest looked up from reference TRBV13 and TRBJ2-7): AAGVIQSPRHLIKEKRETATLKCYPIPRHDTVYWYQQGPGQDPQFLISFYEKMQSDKGSIPDRFSAQQFSDYHSELNMSSLELGDSALYFCASSLFLGTSEQYFGPGTRLTVT.

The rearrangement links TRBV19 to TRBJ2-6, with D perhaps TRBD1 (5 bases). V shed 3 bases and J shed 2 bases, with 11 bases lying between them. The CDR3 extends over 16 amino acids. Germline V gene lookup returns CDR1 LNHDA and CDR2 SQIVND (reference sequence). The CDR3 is CASSMGPNTGANVLTF. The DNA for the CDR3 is TGTGCCAGTAGTATGGGGCCGAATACTGGGGCCAACGTCCTGACTTTC.

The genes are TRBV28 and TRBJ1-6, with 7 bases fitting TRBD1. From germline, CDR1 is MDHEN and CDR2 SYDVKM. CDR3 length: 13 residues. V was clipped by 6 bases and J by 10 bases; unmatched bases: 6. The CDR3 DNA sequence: TGTGCCAGCAGGCCCGACAGGGTCTCACCCCTCCACTTT. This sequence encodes CASRPDRVSPLHF. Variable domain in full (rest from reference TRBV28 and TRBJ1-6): DVKVTQSSRYLVKRTGEKVFLECVQDMDHENMFWYRQDPGLGLRLIYFSYDVKMKEKGDIPEGYSVSREKKERFSLILESASTNQTSMYLCASRPDRVSPLHFGNGTRLTVT.

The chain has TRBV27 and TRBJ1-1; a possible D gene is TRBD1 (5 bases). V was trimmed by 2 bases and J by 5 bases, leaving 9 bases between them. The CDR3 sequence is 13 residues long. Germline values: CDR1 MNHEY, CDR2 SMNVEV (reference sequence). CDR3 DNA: TGTGCCAGCAGTTTAAGGTCAGGGACTGAAGCTTTCTTT. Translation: CASSLRSGTEAFF.

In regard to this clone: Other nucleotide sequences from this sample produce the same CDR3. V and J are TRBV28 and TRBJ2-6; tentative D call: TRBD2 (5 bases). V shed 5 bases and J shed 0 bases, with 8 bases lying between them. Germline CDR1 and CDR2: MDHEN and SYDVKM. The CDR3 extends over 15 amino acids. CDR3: CASSPGSSGANVLTF. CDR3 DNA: TGTGCCAGCAGTCCGGGGAGCTCTGGGGCCAACGTCCTGACTTTC.